Shown below are 30 T cell receptor beta chains from a single sample sequenced in a study of blood T cell repertoires in COVID-19. Assay used: immunoSEQ multiplex PCR; TCRdb lists only in-frame clones, some missing. The table records roughly 290,000 clones, 89% of them present only once. The sample comprised PBMCs or T cells enriched from blood (not recorded which). The origin of the receptors is a middle-aged woman who had recovered from COVID-19.

As for this clone: Additional DNA sequences in this sample encode the identical CDR3. The rearrangement uses TRBV6-5 and TRBJ1-4, with TRBD1 matching 10 bases. Germline CDR1 and CDR2: MNHEY and SVGAGI. The CDR3 covers 15 residues. V lost 6 bases and J lost 8; bases outside the gene matches: 9. DNA for the CDR3: TGTGCCAGCAGAAGGACAGGGGGTAAAGGAGAAAAACTGTTTTTT. This sequence encodes CASRRTGGKGEKLFF.

This clone was observed a handful of times. This chain connects TRBV4-1 to TRBJ1-1, with unresolved D. The germline gives CDR1 MGHRA, CDR2 YSYEKL. The CDR3 spans 15 residues. Deletions cut 1 base from V and 2 bases from J, with 11 bases between. The CDR3 bases are TGCGCCAGCAGCCAAGGGGCAACATCTAACACTGAAGCTTTCTTT. Its translation: CASSQGATSNTEAFF.

This chain joins TRBV9 and TRBJ1-2, with 10 bases fitting TRBD1. The CDR3 spans 14 residues. Germline values: CDR1 SGDLS, CDR2 YYNGEE. Trimming at V came to 3 bases and at J to 8 bases, leaving 7 bases not matched to a gene. CDR3 coding DNA: TGTGCCAGCAGCGCGGGACAGGGGATAGTAGGCTACACCTTC. The encoded protein is CASSAGQGIVGYTF.

V gene TRBV5-1 combines with J gene TRBJ2-7; D gene unclear. The germline gives CDR1 SGHRS, CDR2 YFSETQ. The V and J ends lost 0 bases and 0 bases respectively, with 10 bases between them. This CDR3 spans 15 amino acids. Here the CDR3 reads CASSLAPQSSYEQYF. The CDR3 nucleotides are TGCGCCAGCAGCTTGGCCCCCCAGTCCTCCTACGAGCAGTACTTC.

V usage is TRBV19 and J usage is TRBJ2-1; TRBD1 matches at 9 bases. V lost 4 bases, J lost 4 bases, and 11 bases stayed unmatched. CDR1 is LNHDA and CDR2 is SQIVND in the germline V gene (reference sequence). This CDR3 is 17 amino acids long. CDR3 amino acids: CASSTQQGALLYNEQFF. CDR3 nucleotides: TGTGCCAGTAGTACCCAACAGGGGGCCCTCCTTTACAATGAGCAGTTCTTC.

The chain combines TRBV5-4 with TRBJ2-1, with D uncertain. The V gene lost 3 bases and the J gene lost 9 bases, with 10 bases spanning the gap. Germline CDR1 reads SGHNT; CDR2 reads YYREEE (reference sequence). The CDR3 is made up of 12 amino acids. The chain's CDR3 is CASSSLGGEQFF. The DNA of the CDR3 is TGTGCCAGCAGCTCGCTCGGCGGTGAGCAGTTCTTC.

This clone appeared once. This chain connects TRBV27 to TRBJ2-6; TRBD1 might be the D (6 bases). The CDR3 runs 19 residues. The germline V gene encodes CDR1 MNHEY and CDR2 SMNVEV (reference sequence). V was clipped by 4 bases and J by 1 base, with 20 bases between them. This CDR3 is CASSSIPGQSRSGANVLTF. In nucleotides, the CDR3 is TGTGCCAGCAGTTCCATCCCCGGACAGTCCCGATCTGGGGCCAACGTCCTGACTTTC.

The gene calls are TRBV9 and TRBJ1-3; D gene unclear. Germline V gene sequence: CDR1 SGDLS, CDR2 YYNGEE. The CDR3 length is 15 residues. V dropped 3 bases and J dropped 0 bases, with 10 bases sitting between them. The DNA for the CDR3 is TGTGCCAGCAGCGATCGAGAGAGCTCTGGAAACACCATATATTTT. Protein sequence: CASSDRESSGNTIYF.

This clone was picked up one time. This rearrangement joins TRBV13 to TRBJ2-7; 10 positions match TRBD2. The J segment lost 5 bases and the V segment lost 5 bases, leaving 6 bases of the junction unmatched. The CDR3 covers 14 residues. Looked up from germline, CDR1 is PRHDT and CDR2 is FYEKMQ (reference sequence). Here the CDR3 reads CASSLTSGIDEQYF. The CDR3, as DNA: TGTGCCAGCAGCCTCACTAGCGGGATCGACGAGCAGTACTTC.

The CDR3 spells CASSLLAGGTYNEQFF. In DNA form, the CDR3 reads TGTGCCAGCAGCTTATTGGCGGGAGGTACCTACAATGAGCAGTTCTTC. The V and J genes are TRBV7-2 and TRBJ2-1, with 8 bases that match TRBD2. Germline V gene data show CDR1 as SGHTA and CDR2 as FQGNSA. The CDR3 is 16 residues long. V dropped 2 bases and J dropped 2; count of bases not matched to a gene: 5.

CDR3 amino acids: CASSSDLPNTEAFF. CDR3 in DNA: TGTGCCAGCAGTTCAGATTTGCCGAACACTGAAGCTTTCTTT. V gene TRBV27 combines with J gene TRBJ1-1; D remains ambiguous. The V end lost 4 bases, the J end lost 1 base, and 10 bases lay between the germline ends. The germline gives CDR1 MNHEY, CDR2 SMNVEV (reference sequence). This CDR3 contains 14 residues.

The J gene is TRBJ1-2, the V gene TRBV7-2; the D is unclear. V was pared by 3 bases and J by 7 bases, with 12 bases between. The CDR3 spans 13 residues. Germline CDR1 and CDR2: SGHTA and FQGNSA. CDR3 DNA sequence: TGTGCCAGCAGCTTTCCCAATGATAGTGGCTACACCTTC. Amino acid sequence: CASSFPNDSGYTF.

The chain employs TRBV10-1 and TRBJ1-2; 9 nucleotides align to TRBD1. The CDR3 runs to 16 residues. Germline CDR1 reads WNHNN; CDR2 reads SYGVQD (reference sequence). J gave up 2 bases and V 3 bases, and 7 bases lay outside the gene matches. The CDR3 nucleotides are TGCGCCAGCAGTGAAAATCCCGGGACAGGGAACTATGGCTACACCTTC. Protein: CASSENPGTGNYGYTF.

The chain recombines TRBV23-1 with TRBJ1-6, with D perhaps TRBD1 (5 bases). TRBV23-1 is identified as an open reading frame with a role that is uncertain. The CDR3 is 13 residues long. V lost 6 bases and J 8 bases, leaving 11 bases between the germline ends. CDR3 protein: CASRGQGHSPLHF. The DNA for the CDR3 is TGCGCCAGCAGGGGGCAGGGTCATTCACCCCTCCACTTT.

V and J are TRBV13 and TRBJ1-1; D is unresolved. V was pared by 0 bases and J by 3 bases, with 5 bases between. Germline CDR1 reads PRHDT; CDR2 reads FYEKMQ (reference sequence). The CDR3 has 13 residues. Written as DNA, the CDR3 is TGTGCCAGCAGCTTAGGTACTTACACTGAAGCTTTCTTT. This codes for CASSLGTYTEAFF. The full variable domain, its missing parts supplied by reference TRBV13 and TRBJ1-1, is AAGVIQSPRHLIKEKRETATLKCYPIPRHDTVYWYQQGPGQDPQFLISFYEKMQSDKGSIPDRFSAQQFSDYHSELNMSSLELGDSALYFCASSLGTYTEAFFGQGTRLTVV.

This rearrangement joins TRBV27 to TRBJ1-1; 7 nucleotides match TRBD1. After removal of 5 bases from V and 9 bases from J, the junction contained 6 bases not matched to a gene. CDR1 is MNHEY and CDR2 is SMNVEV in the germline V gene (reference sequence). This CDR3 is built from 12 residues. The CDR3 region is CASSQDRLKAFF. DNA of the CDR3: TGTGCCAGCAGTCAGGACAGGTTGAAAGCTTTCTTT.

J is TRBJ1-2 and V is TRBV2; TRBD1 might be the D (6 bases). The germline gives CDR1 SNHLY, CDR2 FYNNEI. CDR3 length: 14 residues. V lost 2 bases and J 8 bases, leaving 15 bases between the germline ends. As DNA, the CDR3 is TGTGCCAGCAGTGAAAGGGCAGGGGCTTCCGGCTACACCTTC. It translates to CASSERAGASGYTF. The full variable domain, its missing parts supplied by reference TRBV2 and TRBJ1-2, is EPEVTQTPSHQVTQMGQEVILRCVPISNHLYFYWYRQILGQKVEFLVSFYNNEISEKSEIFDDQFSVERPDGSNFTLKIRSTKLEDSAMYFCASSERAGASGYTFGSGTRLTVV.

The rearrangement links TRBV10-1 to TRBJ1-2, with 7 nucleotides matching TRBD1. The V segment lost 3 bases and the J segment 1 base; nucleotides outside the gene matches: 2. Germline V gene sequence: CDR1 WNHNN, CDR2 SYGVQD (reference sequence). CDR3 size: 14 residues. The CDR3 sequence: CASSEWDSNYGYTF. The CDR3 coding sequence is TGCGCCAGCAGTGAATGGGACAGTAACTATGGCTACACCTTC.

The chain joins TRBV4-2 to TRBJ1-1; D uncertain. Germline V CDR1 and CDR2: LGHNA, YNFKEQ. Trimming took 0 bases from V and 0 from J, leaving 5 bases between them. The length of the CDR3 is 14 residues. The CDR3 nucleotides read TGTGCCAGCAGCCAAGAAGAGCTGAACACTGAAGCTTTCTTT. Translated, it gives CASSQEELNTEAFF.

The genes are TRBV15 and TRBJ2-7, with 7 bases lining up with TRBD1. This CDR3 comprises 13 residues. The V segment lost 2 bases and the J segment 10 bases; nucleotides outside the gene matches: 8. CDR1 and CDR2 from the germline V gene are LNHNV and YYDKDF (reference sequence). DNA for the CDR3: TGTGCCACCAGCAGAACAACTGACAGGGATCAGTACTTC. The encoded protein is CATSRTTDRDQYF.

V usage is TRBV6-1 and J usage is TRBJ2-2, with TRBD1 as a possible D gene (5 bases). This CDR3 has 16 residues. Germline V gene lookup returns CDR1 MNHNS and CDR2 SASEGT. V was pared by 3 bases and J by 0 bases, with 11 bases between. The CDR3 sequence: CASSDRGRANTGELFF. DNA for the CDR3: TGTGCCAGCAGTGATAGGGGTCGGGCGAACACCGGGGAGCTGTTTTTT.

The chain employs TRBV30 and TRBJ1-6, with 12 bases matching TRBD1. The CDR3 length is 17 residues. After removal of 3 bases from V and 7 bases from J, the junction contained 10 bases not matched to a gene. Germline V CDR1 and CDR2: GTSNPN, SVGIG (reference sequence). In DNA form, the CDR3 reads TGTGCCTGGAGCCTCTGGGGACAGGGGGCAGTAAATTCACCCCTCCACTTT. It encodes CAWSLWGQGAVNSPLHF.

V usage is TRBV6-5 and J usage is TRBJ1-2; D possibly corresponds to TRBD1 (6 bases). Germline CDR1 is MNHEY and CDR2 is SVGAGI. Deletions cut 7 bases from V and 2 bases from J, with 17 bases between. The CDR3 runs 15 residues. This CDR3 is CASTRGGRNNYGYTF. CDR3 nucleotide sequence: TGTGCCAGCACCCGTGGGGGCAGAAACAACTATGGCTACACCTTC.

This clone is a singleton in its sample. V usage is TRBV5-1 and J usage is TRBJ2-2; 8 nucleotides align to TRBD1. This CDR3 has 15 amino acids. J was trimmed by 5 bases and V by 3 bases; bases with no gene match: 6. Germline loops: CDR1 SGHRS, CDR2 YFSETQ. For the CDR3, the DNA is TGCGCCAGCAGCTGGATGACAGGGGTTACCGGGGAGCTGTTTTTT. This gives the protein CASSWMTGVTGELFF.

The chain has TRBV5-4 and TRBJ2-1, with 11 nucleotides matching TRBD2. The CDR3 consists of 14 residues. Unmatched junction bases numbered 10, after V lost 4 bases and J lost 13 bases. Germline CDR1 SGHNT, CDR2 YYREEE (reference sequence). For the CDR3, the DNA is TGTGCCAGCAGCCCCGGGGTAGCGGGAGGGATACAGTTCTTC. It translates to CASSPGVAGGIQFF. The complete variable domain, with remaining parts taken from reference TRBV5-4 and TRBJ2-1, reads ETGVTQSPTHLIKTRGQQVTLRCSSQSGHNTVSWYQQALGQGPQFIFQYYREEENGRGNFPPRFSGLQFPNYSSELNVNALELDDSALYLCASSPGVAGGIQFFGPGTRLTVL.

The gene calls are TRBV28 and TRBJ1-1; D gene ambiguous. The CDR3 loop spans 14 amino acids. CDR1 and CDR2 (germline): MDHEN, SYDVKM. Trimming shortened V by 5 bases and J by 0 bases, and 10 bases separated the two germline ends. The CDR3 region is CASSPRLLNTEAFF. The CDR3 DNA follows: TGTGCCAGCAGTCCCCGGTTGCTGAACACTGAAGCTTTCTTT.

V and J are TRBV2 and TRBJ1-4; tentative D call: TRBD1 (5 bases). CDR3 length equals 16 residues. Germline CDR1 SNHLY, CDR2 FYNNEI. Trimming removed 2 bases at V and 5 bases at J, with 15 bases between. The CDR3 coding sequence is TGTGCCAGCAGTGAACGACGCGGGGCAGTAAATGAAAAACTGTTTTTT. It yields the protein CASSERRGAVNEKLFF.

The chain has TRBV4-1 and TRBJ2-7; possibly TRBD2 for D (6 bases). The CDR3 covers 16 residues. V was shortened by 0 bases and J by 4 bases, with 16 bases between the two germline ends. Germline V lookup: CDR1 MGHRA, CDR2 YSYEKL. CDR3 bases: TGCGCCAGCAGCCAAGACCTGGGACTCCACTTTTACGAGCAGTACTTC. It codes for CASSQDLGLHFYEQYF.

The gene calls are TRBV20-1 and TRBJ2-7, with TRBD1 identical over 8 bases. This CDR3 has 14 amino acids. Trimming cost V 3 bases and J 2 bases; bases outside gene matches: 6. Germline values: CDR1 DFQATT, CDR2 SNEGSKA (reference sequence). The CDR3 bases are TGCAGTGCTAGTCGTGGGACAGGACCCTACGAGCAGTACTTC. Protein sequence: CSASRGTGPYEQYF.

The CDR3 loop reads CASSLGSTRNSYNEQFF. The CDR3 DNA follows: TGCGCCAGCAGCTTGGGAAGTACTAGGAACTCCTACAATGAGCAGTTCTTC. This chain joins TRBV5-1 and TRBJ2-1; D perhaps matches TRBD2 (5 bases). Trimming removed 0 bases from V and 0 bases from J, with 13 bases in between. CDR3 size: 17 residues. The V gene's germline CDR1 is SGHRS and CDR2 YFSETQ.